This T cell receptor beta chain was retrieved from a study of molecular identifiers for immune sequencing clone quantification. Study outcomes and limitations: Under 1% of molecules in naive cells, but over 99% of effector molecules, belonged to clones above 20 RNA copies. Detectable among some 1 million naive cells, according to reports, was Jurkat TCR RNA spiked in from one cell.

Using its own MiXCR run on the PCR reads, TCRdb lists one record per CDR3 protein. The sample records around 94,000 distinct CDR3 sequences, 30% to 45% being singletons. This CDR3 is built from 18 residues. Looked up from germline, CDR1 is MNHEY and CDR2 is SMNVEV (reference sequence). As to this clonotype: The antigen is not known.

The sample consisted of naive CD8+ T cells from blood, with Jurkat cell RNA spiked in. Subset defined: FACS-sorted CD8+CD4-CCR7+CD45RA+ naive T cells. The sequence derives from a human donor in good health. Some libraries in this study had Jurkat cell RNA spiked in. The chain employs TRBV27 and TRBJ2-5, with 12 bases fitting TRBD2. Near its end, the DNA agrees better with TRBJ2-1, so the J call may be wrong. The CDR3 region is CASFKTSGSFAQQETQFF. The DNA of the CDR3 is TGTGCCAGCTTCAAGACTAGCGGGAGTTTCGCACAGCAAGAGACCCAGTTCTTC.